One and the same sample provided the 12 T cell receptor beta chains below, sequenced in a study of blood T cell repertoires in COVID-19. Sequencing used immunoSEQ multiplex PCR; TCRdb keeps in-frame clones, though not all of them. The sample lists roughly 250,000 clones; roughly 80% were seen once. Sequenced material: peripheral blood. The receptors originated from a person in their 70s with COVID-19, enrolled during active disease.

The CDR3 is CATSDPSQGGTSGIETQYF. The CDR3, as DNA: TGTGCCACCAGTGACCCCAGCCAGGGGGGGACTAGCGGTATAGAGACCCAGTACTTC. The rearrangement joins TRBV24-1 to TRBJ2-5; 11 positions agree with TRBD2. There are 19 residues in the CDR3. The germline CDR1 and CDR2 sequences are KGHDR and SFDVKD. J gave up 4 bases and V 4 bases, and 16 bases lay outside the gene matches.

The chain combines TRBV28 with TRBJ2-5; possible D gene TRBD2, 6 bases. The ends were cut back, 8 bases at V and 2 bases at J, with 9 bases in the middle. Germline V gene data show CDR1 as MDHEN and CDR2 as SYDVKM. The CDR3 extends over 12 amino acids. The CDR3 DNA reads TGTGCCAGCCAAGGGAGGCAAGAGACCCAGTACTTC. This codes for CASQGRQETQYF.

The CDR3 DNA sequence: TGTGCCAGCACCAGAAGCGGGGCCACAGATACGCAGTATTTT. Protein product: CASTRSGATDTQYF. This chain links TRBV7-9 with TRBJ2-3; 7 bases are shared with TRBD2. The CDR3 has 14 amino acids. Germline V lookup: CDR1 SEHNR, CDR2 FQNEAQ (reference sequence). V was clipped by 7 bases and J by 2 bases; unmatched bases: 6.

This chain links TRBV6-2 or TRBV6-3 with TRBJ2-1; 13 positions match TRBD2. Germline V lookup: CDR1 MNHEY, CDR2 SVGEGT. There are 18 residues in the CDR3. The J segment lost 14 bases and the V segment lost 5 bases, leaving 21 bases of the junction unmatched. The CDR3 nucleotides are TGTGCCAGCAGTCCCACGGGACTAGCGGGGAAAGCGGCTTTTTCGGAGTTCTTC. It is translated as CASSPTGLAGKAAFSEFF.

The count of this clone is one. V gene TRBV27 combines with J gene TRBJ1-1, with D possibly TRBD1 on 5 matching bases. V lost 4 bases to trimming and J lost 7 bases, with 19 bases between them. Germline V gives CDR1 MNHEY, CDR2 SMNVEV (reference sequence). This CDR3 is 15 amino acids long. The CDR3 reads CASSYSGGYIFEAFF. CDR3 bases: TGTGCCAGCAGTTATAGCGGGGGGTATATCTTTGAAGCTTTCTTT.

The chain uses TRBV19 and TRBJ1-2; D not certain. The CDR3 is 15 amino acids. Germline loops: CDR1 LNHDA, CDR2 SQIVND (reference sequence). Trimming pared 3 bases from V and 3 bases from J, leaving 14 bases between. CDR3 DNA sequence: TGTGCCAGTAGTATCGGGTTCGTCAGTGACTATGGCTACACCTTC. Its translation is CASSIGFVSDYGYTF.

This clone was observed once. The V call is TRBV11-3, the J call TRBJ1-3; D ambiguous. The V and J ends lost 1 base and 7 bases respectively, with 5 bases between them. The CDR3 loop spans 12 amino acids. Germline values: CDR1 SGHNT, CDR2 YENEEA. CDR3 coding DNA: TGTGCCAGCAGCTTAGGGGCCAACACCATATATTTT. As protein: CASSLGANTIYF.

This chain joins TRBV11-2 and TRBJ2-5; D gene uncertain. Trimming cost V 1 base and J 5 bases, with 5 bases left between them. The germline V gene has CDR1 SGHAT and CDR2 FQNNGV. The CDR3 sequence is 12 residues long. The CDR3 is CASSLVSETQYF. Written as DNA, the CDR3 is TGTGCCAGCAGCTTAGTCTCCGAGACCCAGTACTTC.

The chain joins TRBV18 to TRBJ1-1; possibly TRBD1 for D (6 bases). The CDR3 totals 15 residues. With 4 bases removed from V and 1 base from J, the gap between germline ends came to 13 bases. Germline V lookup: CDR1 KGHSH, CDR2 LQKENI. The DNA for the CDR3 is TGTGCCAGCTCACGAGGTGCAGGGGAGAACACTGAAGCTTTCTTT. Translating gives CASSRGAGENTEAFF.

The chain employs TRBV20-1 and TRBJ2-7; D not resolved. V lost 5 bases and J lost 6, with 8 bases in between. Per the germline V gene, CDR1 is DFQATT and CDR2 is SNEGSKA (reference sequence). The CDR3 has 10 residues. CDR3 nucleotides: TGCAGTGCTCCCCTCGGCGAGCAGTACTTC. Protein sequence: CSAPLGEQYF.

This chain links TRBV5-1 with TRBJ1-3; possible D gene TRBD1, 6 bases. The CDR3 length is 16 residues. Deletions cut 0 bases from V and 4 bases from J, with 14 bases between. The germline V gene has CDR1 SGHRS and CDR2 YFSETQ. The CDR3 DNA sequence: TGCGCCAGCAGCTTGGTCGGGCAGGGGAGAGGAAACACCATATATTTT. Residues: CASSLVGQGRGNTIYF.

The DNA for the CDR3 is TGTGCCAGCAGTTTAGGCAGGGATCGCTATGGCTACACCTTC. This translates into CASSLGRDRYGYTF. The gene calls are TRBV27 and TRBJ1-2; D is possibly TRBD1 (5 bases). The CDR3 spans 14 residues. The V and J ends lost 2 bases and 4 bases respectively, with 11 bases between them. Germline CDR1 MNHEY, CDR2 SMNVEV (reference sequence).